The source of this T cell receptor beta chain is a study of T-cell reconstitution after alpha-beta-depleted transplantation in children. Unique molecular identifiers were used in preparing the TCRbeta library. TCRdb used MiXCR to reprocess the PCR reads, holding one entry per CDR3 protein. This table has about 200,000 distinct CDR3 sequences, roughly 6.6% appearing once. Germline values: CDR1 SGHDT, CDR2 YYEEEE. This CDR3 contains 15 residues. Losses at the gene ends were 4 bases for V and 8 bases for J; bases not matched to a gene: 12. This clonotype was counted only a few times. What it recognizes is unknown. Notes on the study in general: Some patients' high day-60 TCRbeta diversity was attributed to recipient cells surviving conditioning. The study reportedly traced alpha-beta T cells about two months after transplant to several hundred expanded graft clones.

This chain links TRBV5-6 with TRBJ2-5; 9 nucleotides match TRBD2. This TCR was recovered from a boy aged 2 to 10 with acute lymphoblastic leukemia, due to receive a stem cell transplant. Specimen: PBMCs, collected before TCRalphabeta/CD19-depleted stem cell transplant. This chain's CDR3 is CASSRSSGAPGTQYF. The CDR3 DNA is TGTGCCAGCAGCCGGTCTAGCGGGGCGCCAGGAACCCAGTACTTC. The variable domain in full, completed from reference TRBV5-6 and TRBJ2-5, reads DAGVTQSPTHLIKTRGQQVTLRCSPKSGHDTVSWYQQALGQGPQFIFQYYEEEERQRGNFPDRFSGHQFPNYSSELNVNALLLGDSALYLCASSRSSGAPGTQYFGPGTRLLVL.